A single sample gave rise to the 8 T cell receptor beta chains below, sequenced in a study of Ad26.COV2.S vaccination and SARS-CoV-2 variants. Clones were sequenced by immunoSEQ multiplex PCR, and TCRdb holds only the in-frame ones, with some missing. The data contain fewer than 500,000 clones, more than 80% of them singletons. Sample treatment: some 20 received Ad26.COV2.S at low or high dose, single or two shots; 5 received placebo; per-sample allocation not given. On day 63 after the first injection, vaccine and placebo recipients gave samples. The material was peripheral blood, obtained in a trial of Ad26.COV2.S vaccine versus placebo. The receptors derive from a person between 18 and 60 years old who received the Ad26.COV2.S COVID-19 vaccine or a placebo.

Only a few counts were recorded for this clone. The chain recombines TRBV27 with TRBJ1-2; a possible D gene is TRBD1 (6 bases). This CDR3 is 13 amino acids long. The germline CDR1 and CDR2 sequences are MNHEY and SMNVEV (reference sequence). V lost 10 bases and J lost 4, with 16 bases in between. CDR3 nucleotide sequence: TGTGCCACCCGGCGCGGCAGGGGCTATGGCTACACCTTC. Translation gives CATRRGRGYGYTF.

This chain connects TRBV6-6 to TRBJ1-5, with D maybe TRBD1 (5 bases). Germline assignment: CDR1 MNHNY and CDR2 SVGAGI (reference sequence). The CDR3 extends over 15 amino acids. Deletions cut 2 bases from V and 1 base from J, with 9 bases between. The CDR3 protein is CASSYVRDSNQPQHF. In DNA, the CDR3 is TGTGCCAGCAGTTACGTTCGGGACAGCAATCAGCCCCAGCATTTT.

In nucleotides, the CDR3 is TGTGCCAGCAGCTTGGAAGGGATTAATGAAAAACTGTTTTTT. It is translated as CASSLEGINEKLFF. The chain employs TRBV5-6 and TRBJ1-4; D gene uncertain. Per the germline V gene, CDR1 is SGHDT and CDR2 is YYEEEE. This CDR3 spans 14 amino acids. V lost 0 bases, J lost 4 bases, and 7 bases lay in between.

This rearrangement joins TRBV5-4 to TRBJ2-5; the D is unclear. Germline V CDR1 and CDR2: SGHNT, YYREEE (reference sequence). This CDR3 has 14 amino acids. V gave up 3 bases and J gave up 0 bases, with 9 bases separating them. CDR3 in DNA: TGTGCCAGCAGCTCCCCCCGTCACCAAGAGACCCAGTACTTC. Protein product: CASSSPRHQETQYF.

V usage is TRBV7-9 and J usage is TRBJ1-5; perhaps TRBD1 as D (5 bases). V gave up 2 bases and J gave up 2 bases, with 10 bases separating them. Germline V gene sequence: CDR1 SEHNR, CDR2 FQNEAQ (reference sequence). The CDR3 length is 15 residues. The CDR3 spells CASSLHGGGNQPQHF. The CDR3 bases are TGTGCCAGCAGCTTACACGGGGGGGGCAATCAGCCCCAGCATTTT.

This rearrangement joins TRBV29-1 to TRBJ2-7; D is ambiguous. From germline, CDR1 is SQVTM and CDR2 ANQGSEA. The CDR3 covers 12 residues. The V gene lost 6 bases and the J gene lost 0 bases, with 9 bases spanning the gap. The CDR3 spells CSVRWASYEQYF. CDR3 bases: TGCAGCGTGCGCTGGGCCTCCTACGAGCAGTACTTC.

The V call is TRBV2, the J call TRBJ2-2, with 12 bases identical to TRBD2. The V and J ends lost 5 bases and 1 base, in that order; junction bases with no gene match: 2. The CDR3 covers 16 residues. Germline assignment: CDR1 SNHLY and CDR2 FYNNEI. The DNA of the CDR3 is TGTGCCAGCAGTCAGACTAGCGGGAGGAACACCGGGGAGCTGTTTTTT. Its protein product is CASSQTSGRNTGELFF.

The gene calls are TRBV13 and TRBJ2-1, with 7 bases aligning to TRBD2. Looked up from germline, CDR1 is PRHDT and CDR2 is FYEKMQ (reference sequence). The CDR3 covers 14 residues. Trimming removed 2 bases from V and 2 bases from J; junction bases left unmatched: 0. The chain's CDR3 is CASSLRGAYNEQFF. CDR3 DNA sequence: TGTGCCAGCAGCTTACGGGGGGCCTACAATGAGCAGTTCTTC.